The 3 T cell receptor beta chains presented below share a single source sample, sequenced in a study of CD8 T cells in ankylosing spondylitis (dated by TCRdb to the late 2010s). Libraries were made using 5' RACE. Data came from an Illumina HiSeq 2500. Clones were called with MiXCR by TCRdb after fastp trimmed the public reads at Q25, and only in-frame beta chains were retained. Each CDR3 protein gets just one entry, which takes the most common genes and DNA from the rows behind it. This sample comprises 200,000 to 250,000 distinct CDR3 sequences, around 7.9% of them detected only once. Clones ranked in the top ten supply around 14% of the sample. Overall study outcomes, separate from this receptor: A TCR beta motif of eight highly homologous amino acid variants appeared characteristic of blood from ankylosing spondylitis patients.

Their recognized antigens are unknown. The sequenced sample consisted of blood, either unsorted or a sorted T cell fraction (not recorded which). The receptor source for this set is a male donor with ankylosing spondylitis.

The table lists this clonotype with many counts. V is TRBV2 and J is TRBJ1-4; no definite D call. V lost 2 bases and J 2 bases, leaving 15 bases between the germline ends. The V gene's germline CDR1 is SNHLY and CDR2 FYNNEI. The CDR3 covers 17 residues. The CDR3 region has the DNA TGTGCCAGCAGTGAAAGGAGGCAGGATCTTACTAATGAAAAACTGTTTTTT. Residues: CASSERRQDLTNEKLFF.

This clonotype was detected ten times or more. CDR3 loop: CSARNPRGLGYTF. The CDR3 DNA reads TGCAGTGCTAGAAACCCTCGGGGTTTGGGCTACACCTTC. The V gene is TRBV20-1, the J gene TRBJ1-2; D remains unclear. V gave up 2 bases and J gave up 8 bases, with 15 bases separating them. Germline loops: CDR1 DFQATT, CDR2 SNEGSKA (reference sequence). The CDR3 is 13 residues long.

This clonotype was recorded many times. This sequence joins TRBV7-9 and TRBJ2-5; 7 bases fit TRBD1. The CDR3 spans 16 residues. J was trimmed by 1 base and V by 8 bases; bases with no gene match: 13. Germline V gene data show CDR1 as SEHNR and CDR2 as FQNEAQ (reference sequence). The CDR3 here is CASGPRDSFLQETQYF. The DNA of the CDR3 is TGTGCCAGCGGACCCAGGGACAGTTTTCTCCAAGAGACCCAGTACTTC. The whole variable domain, remainder taken from reference TRBV7-9 and TRBJ2-5, is DTGVSQNPRHKITKRGQNVTFRCDPISEHNRLYWYRQTLGQGPEFLTYFQNEAQLEKSRLLSDRFSAERPKGSFSTLEIQRTEQGDSAMYLCASGPRDSFLQETQYFGPGTRLLVL.